This T cell receptor beta chain was obtained from a study of T cell responses to AZD1222 COVID-19 vaccine. The wider study: Recipients boosted at about 4 weeks or about 12 weeks are pooled. Study results and caveats: Spike as a whole was targeted by vaccine-associated CD4 TCRs, dominant at 160-218 and 743-854. A mostly white British donor set with more females was recruited, and clonal diversity was possibly underestimated. Per reports, nearly half of all spike-specific TCRs target regions that are unmutated in variants.

The CDR3 covers 12 residues. From germline, CDR1 is SQVTM and CDR2 ANQGSEA. Trimming cost V 5 bases and J 1 base, with 8 bases left between them. Assay: immunoSEQ multiplex PCR; the TCRdb copy retains only in-frame clones and omits some. The sample has around 100,000 clones, approximately 90% seen once. Worth noting for this clone: No antigen is known for it.

The receptor's source is an adult in good health. V is TRBV29-1 and J is TRBJ1-1; D remains ambiguous. Source: peripheral blood, taken on day 0 of AZD1222 vaccination. CDR3: CSVRVGNTEAFF. The DNA for the CDR3 is TGCAGCGTTCGAGTAGGGAACACTGAAGCTTTCTTT.